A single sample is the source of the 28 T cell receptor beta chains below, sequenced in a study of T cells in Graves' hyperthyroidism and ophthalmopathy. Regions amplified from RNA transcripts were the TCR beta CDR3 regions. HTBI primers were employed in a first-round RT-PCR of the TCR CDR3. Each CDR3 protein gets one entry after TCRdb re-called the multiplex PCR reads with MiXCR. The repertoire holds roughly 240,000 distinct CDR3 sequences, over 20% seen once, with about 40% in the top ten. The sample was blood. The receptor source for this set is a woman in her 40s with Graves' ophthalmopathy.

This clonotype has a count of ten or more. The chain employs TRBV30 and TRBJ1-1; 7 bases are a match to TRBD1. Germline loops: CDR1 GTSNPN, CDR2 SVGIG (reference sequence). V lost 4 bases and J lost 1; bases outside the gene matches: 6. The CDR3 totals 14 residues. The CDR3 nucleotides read TGTGCCTGGACTGGACAGGCGACGAACACTGAAGCTTTCTTT. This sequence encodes CAWTGQATNTEAFF.

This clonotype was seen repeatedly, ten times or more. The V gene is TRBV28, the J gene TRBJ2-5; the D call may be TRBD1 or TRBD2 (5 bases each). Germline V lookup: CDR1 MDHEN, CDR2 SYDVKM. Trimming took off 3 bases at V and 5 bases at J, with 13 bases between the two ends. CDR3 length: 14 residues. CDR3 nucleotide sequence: TGTGCCAGCAGTTTGGGACCAGGACTGGAGACCCAGTACTTC. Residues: CASSLGPGLETQYF.

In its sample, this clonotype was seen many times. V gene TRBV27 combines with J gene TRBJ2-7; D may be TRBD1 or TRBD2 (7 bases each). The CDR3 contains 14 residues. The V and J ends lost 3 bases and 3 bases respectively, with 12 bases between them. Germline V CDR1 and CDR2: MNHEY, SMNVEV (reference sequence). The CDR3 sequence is CASSFAGGVYEQYF. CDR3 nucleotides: TGTGCCAGCAGTTTTGCAGGGGGGGTCTACGAGCAGTACTTC.

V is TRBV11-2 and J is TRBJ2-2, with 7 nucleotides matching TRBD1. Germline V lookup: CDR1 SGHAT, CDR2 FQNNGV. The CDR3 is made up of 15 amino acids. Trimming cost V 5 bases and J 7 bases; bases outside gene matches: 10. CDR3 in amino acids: CASSIGTVRDGELFF. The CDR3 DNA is TGTGCCAGCAGCATAGGGACAGTCAGAGACGGGGAGCTGTTTTTT. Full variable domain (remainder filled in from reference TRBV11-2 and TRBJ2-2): EAGVAQSPRYKIIEKRQSVAFWCNPISGHATLYWYQQILGQGPKLLIQFQNNGVVDDSQLPKDRFSAERLKGVDSTLKIQPAKLEDSAVYLCASSIGTVRDGELFFGEGSRLTVL.

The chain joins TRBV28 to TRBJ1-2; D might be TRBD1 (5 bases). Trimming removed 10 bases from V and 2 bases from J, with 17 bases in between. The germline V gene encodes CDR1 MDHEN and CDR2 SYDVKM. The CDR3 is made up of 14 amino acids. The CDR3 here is CATAGPERNYGYTF. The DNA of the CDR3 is TGTGCCACCGCGGGACCGGAGAGAAACTATGGCTACACCTTC.

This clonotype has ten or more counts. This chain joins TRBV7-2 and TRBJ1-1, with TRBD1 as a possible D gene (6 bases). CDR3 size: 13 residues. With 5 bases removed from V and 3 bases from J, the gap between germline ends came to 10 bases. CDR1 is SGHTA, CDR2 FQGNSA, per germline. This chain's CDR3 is CASSPQGYTEAFF. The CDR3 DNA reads TGTGCCAGCAGCCCACAGGGTTACACTGAAGCTTTCTTT. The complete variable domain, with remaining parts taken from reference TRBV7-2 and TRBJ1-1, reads GAGVSQSPSNKVTEKGKDVELRCDPISGHTALYWYRQSLGQGLEFLIYFQGNSAPDKSGLPSDRFSAERTGGSVSTLTIQRTQQEDSAVYLCASSPQGYTEAFFGQGTRLTVV.

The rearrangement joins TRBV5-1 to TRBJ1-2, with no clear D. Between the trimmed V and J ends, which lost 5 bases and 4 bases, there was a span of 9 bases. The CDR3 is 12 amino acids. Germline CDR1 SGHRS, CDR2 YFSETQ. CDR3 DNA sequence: TGCGCCAGCAGTCCTGACGGCTATGGCTACACCTTC. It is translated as CASSPDGYGYTF.

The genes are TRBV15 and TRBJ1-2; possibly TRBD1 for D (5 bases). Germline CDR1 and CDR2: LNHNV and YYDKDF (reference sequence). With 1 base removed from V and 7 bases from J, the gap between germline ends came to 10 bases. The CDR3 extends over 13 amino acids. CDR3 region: CATSRVRDSGYTF. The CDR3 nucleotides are TGTGCCACCAGCAGAGTCAGGGATAGTGGCTACACCTTC.

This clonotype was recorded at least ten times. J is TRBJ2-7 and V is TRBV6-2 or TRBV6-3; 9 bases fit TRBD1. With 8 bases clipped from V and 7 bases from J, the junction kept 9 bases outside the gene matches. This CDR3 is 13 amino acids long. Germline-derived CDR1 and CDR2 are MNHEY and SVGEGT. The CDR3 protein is CASDAGTGREQYF. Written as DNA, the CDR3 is TGTGCCAGCGACGCCGGGACAGGGAGGGAGCAGTACTTC.

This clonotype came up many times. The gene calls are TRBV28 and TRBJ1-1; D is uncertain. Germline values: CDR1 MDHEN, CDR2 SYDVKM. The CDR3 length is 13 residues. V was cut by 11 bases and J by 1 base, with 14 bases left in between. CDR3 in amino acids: CAATFRRNTEAFF. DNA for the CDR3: TGTGCCGCCACCTTCAGGAGGAACACTGAAGCTTTCTTT.

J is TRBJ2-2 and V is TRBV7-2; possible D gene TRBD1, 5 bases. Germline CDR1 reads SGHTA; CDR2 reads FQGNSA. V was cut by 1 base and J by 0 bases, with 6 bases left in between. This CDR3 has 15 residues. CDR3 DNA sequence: TGTGCCAGCAGCTTAGGCAGGGCGAACACCGGGGAGCTGTTTTTT. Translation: CASSLGRANTGELFF.

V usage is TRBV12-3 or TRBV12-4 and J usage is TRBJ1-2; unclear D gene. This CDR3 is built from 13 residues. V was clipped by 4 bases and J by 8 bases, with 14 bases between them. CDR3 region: CASSSPPVGGYTF. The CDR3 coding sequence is TGTGCCAGCAGTTCCCCCCCGGTGGGCGGCTACACCTTC.

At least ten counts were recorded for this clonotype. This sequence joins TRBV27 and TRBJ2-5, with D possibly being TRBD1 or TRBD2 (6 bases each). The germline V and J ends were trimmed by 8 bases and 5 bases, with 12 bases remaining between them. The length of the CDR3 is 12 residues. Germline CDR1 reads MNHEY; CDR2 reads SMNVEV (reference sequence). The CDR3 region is CASGGGSETQYF. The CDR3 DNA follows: TGTGCCAGCGGAGGGGGATCGGAGACCCAGTACTTC.

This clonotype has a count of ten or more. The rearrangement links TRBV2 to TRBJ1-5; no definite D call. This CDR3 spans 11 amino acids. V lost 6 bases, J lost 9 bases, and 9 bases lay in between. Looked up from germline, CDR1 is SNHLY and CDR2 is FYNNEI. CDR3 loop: CASRDAWPQHF. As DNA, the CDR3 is TGTGCCAGCAGGGACGCGTGGCCCCAGCATTTT.

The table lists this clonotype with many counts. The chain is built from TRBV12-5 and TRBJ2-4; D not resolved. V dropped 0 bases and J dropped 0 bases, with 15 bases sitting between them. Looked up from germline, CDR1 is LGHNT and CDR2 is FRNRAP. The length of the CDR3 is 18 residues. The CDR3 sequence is CASGLVENARLAKNIQYF. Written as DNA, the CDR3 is TGTGCTAGTGGTTTGGTAGAAAATGCGAGACTAGCCAAAAACATTCAGTACTTC.

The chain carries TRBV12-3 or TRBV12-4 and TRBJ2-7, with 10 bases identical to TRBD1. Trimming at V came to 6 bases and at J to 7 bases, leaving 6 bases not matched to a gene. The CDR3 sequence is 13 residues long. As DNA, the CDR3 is TGTGCCAGCAGCACTCGACAGGGGGCGGAGCAGTACTTC. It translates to CASSTRQGAEQYF.

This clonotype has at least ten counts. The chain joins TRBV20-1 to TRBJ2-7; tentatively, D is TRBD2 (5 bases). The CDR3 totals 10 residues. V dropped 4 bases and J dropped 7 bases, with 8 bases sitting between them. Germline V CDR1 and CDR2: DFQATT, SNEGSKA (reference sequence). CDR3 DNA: TGCAGTGCTAACAAGCGGGAGCAGTACTTC. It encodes CSANKREQYF.

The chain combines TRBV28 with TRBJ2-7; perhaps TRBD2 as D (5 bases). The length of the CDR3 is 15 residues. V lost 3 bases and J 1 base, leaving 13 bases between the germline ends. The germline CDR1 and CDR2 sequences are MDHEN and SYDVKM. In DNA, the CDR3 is TGTGCCAGCAGTTTTTTGGGAGAACAATCCTACGAGCAGTACTTC. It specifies CASSFLGEQSYEQYF. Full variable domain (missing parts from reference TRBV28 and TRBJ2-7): DVKVTQSSRYLVKRTGEKVFLECVQDMDHENMFWYRQDPGLGLRLIYFSYDVKMKEKGDIPEGYSVSREKKERFSLILESASTNQTSMYLCASSFLGEQSYEQYFGPGTRLTVT.

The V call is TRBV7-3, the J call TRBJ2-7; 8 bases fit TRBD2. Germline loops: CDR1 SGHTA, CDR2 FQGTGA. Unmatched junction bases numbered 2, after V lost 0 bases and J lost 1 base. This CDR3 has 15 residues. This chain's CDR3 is CASSLTAGGSYEQYF. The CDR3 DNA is TGTGCCAGCAGCTTAACGGCGGGGGGTTCCTACGAGCAGTACTTC.

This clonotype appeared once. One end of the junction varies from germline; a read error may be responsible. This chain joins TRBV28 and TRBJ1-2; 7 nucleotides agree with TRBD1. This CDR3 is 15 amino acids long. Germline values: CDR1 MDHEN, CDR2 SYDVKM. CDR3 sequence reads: CASSFQLGGGYGYSF. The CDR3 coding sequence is TGTGCCAGCAGTTTTCAATTAGGGGGCGGCTATGGCTACAGCTTC.

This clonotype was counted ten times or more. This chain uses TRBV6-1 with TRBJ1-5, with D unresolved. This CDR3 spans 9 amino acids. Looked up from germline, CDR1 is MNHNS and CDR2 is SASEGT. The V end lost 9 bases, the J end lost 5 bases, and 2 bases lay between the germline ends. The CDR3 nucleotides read TGTGCCAGAGATCAGCCCCAGCATTTT. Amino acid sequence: CARDQPQHF.

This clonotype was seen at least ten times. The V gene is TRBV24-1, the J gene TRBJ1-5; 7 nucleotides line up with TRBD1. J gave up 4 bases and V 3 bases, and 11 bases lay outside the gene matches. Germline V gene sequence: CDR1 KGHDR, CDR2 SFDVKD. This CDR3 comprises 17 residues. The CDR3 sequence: CATSDPTTGKGNQPQHF. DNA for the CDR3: TGTGCCACCAGTGATCCGACGACAGGGAAAGGTAATCAGCCCCAGCATTTT.

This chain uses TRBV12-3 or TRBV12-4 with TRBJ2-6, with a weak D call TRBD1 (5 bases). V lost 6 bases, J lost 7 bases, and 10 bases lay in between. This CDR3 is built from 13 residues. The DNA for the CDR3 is TGTGCCAGCAGCCAACAGGTTGCCAACGTCCTGACTTTC. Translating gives CASSQQVANVLTF.

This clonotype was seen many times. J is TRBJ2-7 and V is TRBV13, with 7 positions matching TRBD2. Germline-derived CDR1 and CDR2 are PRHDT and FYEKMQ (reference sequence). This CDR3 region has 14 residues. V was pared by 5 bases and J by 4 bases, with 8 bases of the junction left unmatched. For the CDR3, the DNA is TGTGCCAGCAGCCCCGGGGGGATGGGGTACGAGCAGTACTTC. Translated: CASSPGGMGYEQYF.

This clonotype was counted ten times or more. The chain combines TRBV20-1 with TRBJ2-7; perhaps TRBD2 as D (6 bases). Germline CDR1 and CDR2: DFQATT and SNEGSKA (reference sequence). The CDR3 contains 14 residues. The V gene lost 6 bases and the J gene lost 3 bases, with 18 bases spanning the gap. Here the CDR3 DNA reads TGCAGTGCCATACCAGCCGCGGGGAACTACGAGCAGTACTTC. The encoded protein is CSAIPAAGNYEQYF.

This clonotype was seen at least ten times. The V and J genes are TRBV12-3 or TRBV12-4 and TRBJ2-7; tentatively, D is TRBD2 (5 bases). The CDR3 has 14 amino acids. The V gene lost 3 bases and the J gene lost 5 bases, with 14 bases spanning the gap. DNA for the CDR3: TGTGCCAGCAGTTTGACGGGAACGCGGAACGAGCAGTACTTC. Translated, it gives CASSLTGTRNEQYF.

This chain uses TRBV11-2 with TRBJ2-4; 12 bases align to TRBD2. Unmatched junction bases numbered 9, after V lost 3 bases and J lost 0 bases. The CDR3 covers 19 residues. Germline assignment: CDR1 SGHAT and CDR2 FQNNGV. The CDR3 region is CASSFGASGRALAKNIQYF. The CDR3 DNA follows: TGTGCCAGCAGCTTTGGGGCTAGCGGGAGGGCCTTAGCCAAAAACATTCAGTACTTC.

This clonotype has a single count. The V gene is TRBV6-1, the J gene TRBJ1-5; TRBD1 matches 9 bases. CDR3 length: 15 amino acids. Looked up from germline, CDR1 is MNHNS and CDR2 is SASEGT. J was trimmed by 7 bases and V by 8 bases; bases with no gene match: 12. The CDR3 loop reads CASDRTGDAWQPQHF. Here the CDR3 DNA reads TGTGCCAGCGACAGGACAGGGGACGCCTGGCAGCCCCAGCATTTT.